Here is one T cell receptor beta chain with its context. This entry belongs to a study of T cells in Graves' hyperthyroidism and ophthalmopathy. No ophthalmopathy progression within 18 months constituted stable Graves' hyperthyroidism. V dropped 3 bases and J dropped 8; count of bases not matched to a gene: 6. Germline CDR1 KGHDR, CDR2 SFDVKD. CDR3 length: 16 residues. Template material for amplifying TCR beta CDR3 regions consisted of RNA transcripts. The TCR CDR3 was amplified in a first-round RT-PCR using the HTBI primer set. MiXCR was run by TCRdb on the multiplex PCR reads, yielding one entry per CDR3 protein. The repertoire consists of under 650,000 distinct CDR3 sequences, with under 20% occurring once and the leading ten covering approximately 3.9%.

This receptor was taken from a woman in her thirties with Graves' hyperthyroidism. Sample: blood. This rearrangement joins TRBV24-1 to TRBJ2-1; 13 bases map to TRBD2. The CDR3 loop is CATSDTTSGRFYEQFF. The CDR3, as DNA: TGTGCCACCAGTGATACGACTAGCGGGAGGTTCTATGAGCAGTTCTTC.